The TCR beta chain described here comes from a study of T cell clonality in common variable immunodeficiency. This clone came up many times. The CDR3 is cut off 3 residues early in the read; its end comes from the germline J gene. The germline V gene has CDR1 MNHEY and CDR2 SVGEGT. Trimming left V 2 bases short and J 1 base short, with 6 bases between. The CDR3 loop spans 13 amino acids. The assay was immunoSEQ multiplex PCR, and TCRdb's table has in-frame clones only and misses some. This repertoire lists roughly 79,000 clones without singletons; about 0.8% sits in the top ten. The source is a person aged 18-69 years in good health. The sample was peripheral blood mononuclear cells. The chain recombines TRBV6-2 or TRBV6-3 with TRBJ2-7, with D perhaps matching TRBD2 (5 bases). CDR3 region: CASSYSGSYEQYF. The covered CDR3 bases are TGTGCCAGCAGTTACAGCGGATCCTACGAG.